By frequency in the sample, the clone carrying this TCR beta chain is medium-sized. Its antigen is undetermined. This beta chain is a stray sequence in a library constructed for alpha chains; its clone size is not meaningful. The time point here: sample taken at primary tumor resection. There were 72 donors, all of them untreated patients with early-stage non-small cell lung cancer. From tumor, nontumor lung or frozen PBMC, whole RNA was taken unsorted for sequencing. The sample is drawn from a study of spatial heterogeneity in lung cancer. The study's findings and limits: Counts of expanded alpha and beta TCRs within tumors tracked the tumor nonsynonymous mutation count.

Each CDR3 protein is one row after TCRdb ran MiXCR on the 5' RACE reads. In the table there are a few thousand distinct CDR3 sequences, 10% to 13% of which are singletons. Germline V gene data show CDR1 as SGHRS and CDR2 as YFSETQ. Trimming cost V 2 bases and J 9 bases, with 12 bases left between them. There are 14 residues in the CDR3. The source was lung tumor tissue, collected at surgery. The clonotype was recovered from a male donor with early-stage non-small cell lung cancer. The rearrangement uses TRBV5-1 and TRBJ1-6; D not certain. DNA of the CDR3: TGCGCCAGCAGCTTTTTAAGTTTCGGTTCACCCCTCCACTTT. This encodes CASSFLSFGSPLHF.